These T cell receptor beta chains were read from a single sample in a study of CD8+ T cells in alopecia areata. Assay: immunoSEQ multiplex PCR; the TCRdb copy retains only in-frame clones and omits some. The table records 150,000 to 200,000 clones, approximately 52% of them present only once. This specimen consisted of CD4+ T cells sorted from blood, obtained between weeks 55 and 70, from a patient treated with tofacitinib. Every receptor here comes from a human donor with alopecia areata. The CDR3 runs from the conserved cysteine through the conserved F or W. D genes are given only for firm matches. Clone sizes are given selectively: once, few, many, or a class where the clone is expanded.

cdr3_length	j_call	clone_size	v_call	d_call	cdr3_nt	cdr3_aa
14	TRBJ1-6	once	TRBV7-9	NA	TGTGCCAGCAGCCTGGGACCGGGGAATTCACCCCTCCACTTT	CASSLGPGNSPLHF
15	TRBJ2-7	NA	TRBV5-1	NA	TGCGCCAGCAGCTTGGTGCTCGGAGAAACCTACGAGCAGTACTTC	CASSLVLGETYEQYF
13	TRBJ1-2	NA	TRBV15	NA	TGTGCCACCAGCAGAGACAGGGGCTATGGCTACACCTTC	CATSRDRGYGYTF
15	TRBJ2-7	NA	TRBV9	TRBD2	TGTGCCAGCAGCTCTCAGGGCTCTAGCGGCTACGAGCAGTACTTC	CASSSQGSSGYEQYF
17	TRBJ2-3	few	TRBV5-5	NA	TGTGCCAGCAGCCAAGCGTTCGCCGGCGGGGACACAGATACGCAGTATTTT	CASSQAFAGGDTDTQYF
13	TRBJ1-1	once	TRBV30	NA	TGTGCCTGGAGTTACGACAGTAACACTGAAGCTTTCTTT	CAWSYDSNTEAFF
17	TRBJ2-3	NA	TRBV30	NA	TGTGCCTGGAGTGGGGTGGTCACAGGGATTCGGACAGATACGCAGTATTTT	CAWSGVVTGIRTDTQYF
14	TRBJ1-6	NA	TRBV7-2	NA	TGTGCCAGCAGCCCGGGACGGACCGGATCACCCCTCCACTTT	CASSPGRTGSPLHF
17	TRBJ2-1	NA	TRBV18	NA	TGTGCCAGCTCACCACTGTTCAACCGGGACAAGTTTAATGAGCAGTTCTTC	CASSPLFNRDKFNEQFF
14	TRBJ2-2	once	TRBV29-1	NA	TGCAGCGTTGTTAGGGCTCCCTTCACCGGGGAGCTGTTTTTT	CSVVRAPFTGELFF
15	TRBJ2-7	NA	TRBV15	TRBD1	TGTGCCACCAGCAGGAAGGGACACCAGGGGGTCGAGCAGTACTTC	CATSRKGHQGVEQYF
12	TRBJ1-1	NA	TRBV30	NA	TGTGCCTGGAGTCAGCCGAACACTGAAGCTTTCTTT	CAWSQPNTEAFF
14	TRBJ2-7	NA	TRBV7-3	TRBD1	TGTGCCAGCAGCGCGGCCGGGACAGGGTCTGAGCAGTACTTC	CASSAAGTGSEQYF
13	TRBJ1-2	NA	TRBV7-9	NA	TGTGCCAGCAGCTTAGAGGGCGGAGGGGGCTACACCTTC	CASSLEGGGGYTF
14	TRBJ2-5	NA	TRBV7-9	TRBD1	TGTGCCAGCTTCGGACAGGGGGTGGTAGAGACCCAGTACTTC	CASFGQGVVETQYF
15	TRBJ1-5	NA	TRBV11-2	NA	TGTGCCAGCAGCTTGCGGGAAGGGGGCAATCAGCCCCAGCATTTT	CASSLREGGNQPQHF
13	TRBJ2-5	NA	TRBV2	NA	TGTGCCAGCAGTGGGTCTAGCCCAGAGACCCAGTACTTC	CASSGSSPETQYF
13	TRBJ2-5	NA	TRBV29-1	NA	TGCAGCGTTGATCAGGGGACCCAAGCTACCCAGTACTTC	CSVDQGTQATQYF
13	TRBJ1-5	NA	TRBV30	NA	TGTGCCTGGAGTGTTGGAGGCAATCAGCCCCAGCATTTT	CAWSVGGNQPQHF
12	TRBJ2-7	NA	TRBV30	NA	TGTGCCTGGGGGCGACGTTCCTACGAGCAGTACTTC	CAWGRRSYEQYF
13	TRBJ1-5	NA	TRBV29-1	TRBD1	TGCAGCGTTTCGGGACAGGGAAACCAGCCCCAGCATTTT	CSVSGQGNQPQHF
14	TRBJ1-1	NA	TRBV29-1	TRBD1	TGCAGCGGGAGAGGGGGACAGGCGAACACTGAAGCTTTCTTT	CSGRGGQANTEAFF
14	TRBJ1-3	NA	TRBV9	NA	TGTGCCAGCAGTCCACCTTCCTCTGGAAACACCATATATTTT	CASSPPSSGNTIYF
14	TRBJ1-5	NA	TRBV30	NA	TGTGCCTGGGCTTTTGTGGGAGGCAATCAGCCCCAGCATTTT	CAWAFVGGNQPQHF
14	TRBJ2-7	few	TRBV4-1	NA	TGCGCCAGCAGCCAACTGGGGGTGGCGTACGAGCAGTACTTC	CASSQLGVAYEQYF
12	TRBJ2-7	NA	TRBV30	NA	TGTGCCTGGAGTGTACGTGGGAGAGAGCAGTACTTC	CAWSVRGREQYF
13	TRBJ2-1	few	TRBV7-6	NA	TGTGCCAGCAGCTTAGGAGCCTACAATGAGCAGTTCTTC	CASSLGAYNEQFF
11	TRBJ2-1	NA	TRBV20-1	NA	TGCAGTGCTAGAGAAGTCAGGGAGCAGTTCTTC	CSAREVREQFF
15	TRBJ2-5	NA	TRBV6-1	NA	TGTGCCAGCAGTGCGGGGGGCAGGAGCCAAGAGACCCAGTACTTC	CASSAGGRSQETQYF
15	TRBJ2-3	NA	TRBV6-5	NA	TGTGCCATCAGAGCTTCGGTACAGCCCACAGATACGCAGTATTTT	CAIRASVQPTDTQYF
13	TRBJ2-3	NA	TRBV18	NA	TGTGCCAGCTCACCGAGGGGCACAGATACGCAGTATTTT	CASSPRGTDTQYF
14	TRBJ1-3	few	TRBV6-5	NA	TGTGCCAGCAGCTCCGGGATCTCTGGAAACACCATATATTTT	CASSSGISGNTIYF
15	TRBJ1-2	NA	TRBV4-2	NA	TGTGCCAGCAGCCAAGATCGCAGGGTTACCTATGGCTACACCTTC	CASSQDRRVTYGYTF
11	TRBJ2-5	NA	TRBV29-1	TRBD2	TGCAGCGTCGTGGCGGGGGTCTCTCAGTACTTC	CSVVAGVSQYF
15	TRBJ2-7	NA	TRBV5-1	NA	TGCGCCAGCAGCTTGGAGGCGACAGCTTCCTACGAGCAGTACTTC	CASSLEATASYEQYF
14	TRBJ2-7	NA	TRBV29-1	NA	TGCAGCGTTGGGGGGAGCTCCAACGTTTACGAGCAGTACTTC	CSVGGSSNVYEQYF
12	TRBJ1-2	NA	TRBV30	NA	TGTGCCTGGAGTCCCGGGGTGTGGGGCTACACCTTC	CAWSPGVWGYTF
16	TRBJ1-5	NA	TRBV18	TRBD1	TGTGCCAGCTCACCAACGGGGACAGGGGATAATCAGCCCCAGCATTTT	CASSPTGTGDNQPQHF
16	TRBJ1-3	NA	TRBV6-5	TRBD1	TGTGCCAGCAGTTCCACAGGGGGTATCAGTGGAAACACCATATATTTT	CASSSTGGISGNTIYF
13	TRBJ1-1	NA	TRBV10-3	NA	TGTGCCATCAGCGTCGGAATGAACACTGAAGCTTTCTTT	CAISVGMNTEAFF
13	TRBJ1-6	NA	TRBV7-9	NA	TGTGCCAGCAGCTTAACGGATAATTCACCCCTCCACTTT	CASSLTDNSPLHF
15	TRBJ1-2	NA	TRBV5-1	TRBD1	TGCGCCAGCAGCTTGGACGGCAGGGGGGACTATGGCTACACCTTC	CASSLDGRGDYGYTF
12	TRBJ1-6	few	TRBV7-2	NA	TGTGCCAGCAGCGCACAACGTTCACCCCTCCACTTT	CASSAQRSPLHF
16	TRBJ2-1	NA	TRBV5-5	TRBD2	TGTGCCAGCAGCTTGGTAGGCGGGGGGGCCTACAATGAGCAGTTCTTC	CASSLVGGGAYNEQFF
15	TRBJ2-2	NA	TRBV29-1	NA	TGCAGCGTTGAAGAAGGTGGGAAGAACACCGGGGAGCTGTTTTTT	CSVEEGGKNTGELFF